Given below is one T cell receptor beta chain in context. Germline values: CDR1 LNHDA, CDR2 SQIVND (reference sequence). The CDR3 consists of 14 residues. The trim removed 6 bases at V and 1 base at J, leaving 3 bases unmatched. The sample is drawn from a study of control samples from healthy donors and cancer patients. Using immunoSEQ multiplex PCR, the repertoire was profiled, and TCRdb retains in-frame clones only, with some absent. The profile shows tens of thousands of clones, approximately 94% of them singletons. The chain carries TRBV19 and TRBJ2-5; TRBD1 agrees at 9 bases. The source is a man between 60 and 70 years old in good health. Source material: blood. This chain's CDR3 is CASRDRGPQETQYF. The CDR3 nucleotides read TGTGCCAGTAGGGACAGGGGACCCCAAGAGACCCAGTACTTC.